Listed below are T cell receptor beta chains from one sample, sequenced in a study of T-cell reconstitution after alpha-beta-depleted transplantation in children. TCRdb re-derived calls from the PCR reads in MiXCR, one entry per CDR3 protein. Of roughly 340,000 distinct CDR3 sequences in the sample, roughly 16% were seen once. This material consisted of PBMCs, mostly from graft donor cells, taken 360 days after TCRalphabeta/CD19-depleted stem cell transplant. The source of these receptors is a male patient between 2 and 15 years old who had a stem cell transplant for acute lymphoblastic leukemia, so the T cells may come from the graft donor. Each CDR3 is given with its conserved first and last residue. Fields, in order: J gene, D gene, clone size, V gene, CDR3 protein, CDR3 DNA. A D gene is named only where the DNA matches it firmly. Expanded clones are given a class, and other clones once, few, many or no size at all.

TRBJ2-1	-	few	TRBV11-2	CASSLRFYNEQFF	TGTGCCAGCAGCCTAAGATTCTACAATGAGCAGTTCTTC
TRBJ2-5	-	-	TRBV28	CASSKEWQETQYF	TGTGCCAGCAGCAAGGAGTGGCAAGAGACCCAGTACTTC
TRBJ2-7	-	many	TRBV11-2	CASSLVFEQYF	TGTGCCAGCAGCTTAGTTTTTGAGCAGTACTTC
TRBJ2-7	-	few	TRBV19	CASSPGRGGAYEQYF	TGTGCCAGTAGTCCCGGACGGGGTGGGGCCTACGAGCAGTACTTC
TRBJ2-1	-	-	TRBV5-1	CASSLIAAGAEQFF	TGCGCCAGCAGCTTAATTGCGGCGGGGGCTGAGCAGTTCTTC
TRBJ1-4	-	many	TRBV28	CASSFSDNPNEKLFF	TGTGCCAGCAGTTTTTCGGATAATCCTAATGAAAAACTGTTTTTT
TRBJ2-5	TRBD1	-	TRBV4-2	CASSQEDRGGETQYF	TGTGCCAGCAGCCAAGAGGACAGGGGGGGGGAGACCCAGTACTTC
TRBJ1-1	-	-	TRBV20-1	CSARPFDRNTEAFF	TGCAGTGCTAGGCCCTTCGACAGGAACACTGAAGCTTTCTTT
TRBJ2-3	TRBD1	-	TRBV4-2	CASSHRDSQGTQYF	TGTGCCAGCAGCCATCGGGACAGTCAAGGTACGCAGTATTTT
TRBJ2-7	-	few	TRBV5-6	CASSLAQLSYEQYF	TGTGCCAGCAGCTTGGCACAGTTGAGCTACGAGCAGTACTTC
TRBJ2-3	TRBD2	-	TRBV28	CASSLVREASTDTQYF	TGTGCCAGCAGTTTAGTGCGGGAGGCTAGCACAGATACGCAGTATTTT
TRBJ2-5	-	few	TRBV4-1	CASSQDLRGAPQETQYF	TGCGCCAGCAGCCAAGATTTAAGGGGTGCCCCCCAAGAGACCCAGTACTTC
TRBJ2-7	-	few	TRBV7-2	CASSLGAFEGTYEQYF	TGTGCCAGCAGCTTGGGGGCATTCGAAGGCACCTACGAGCAGTACTTC
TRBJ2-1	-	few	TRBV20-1	CSARGAGTPVNEQFF	TGCAGTGCTAGAGGTGCCGGGACTCCCGTTAATGAGCAGTTCTTC
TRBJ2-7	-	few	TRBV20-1	CSVGFKAEQYF	TGCAGTGTGGGTTTTAAGGCCGAGCAGTACTTC
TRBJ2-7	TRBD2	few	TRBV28	CASSSVAGGPYEQYF	TGTGCCAGCAGTTCCGTAGCGGGAGGGCCCTACGAGCAGTACTTC
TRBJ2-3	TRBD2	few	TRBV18	CASSPPLSGTHTDTQYF	TGTGCCAGCTCACCACCGCTTAGCGGGACCCACACAGATACGCAGTATTTT
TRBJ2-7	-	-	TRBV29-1	CSVELAYEQYF	TGCAGCGTTGAACTAGCTTACGAGCAGTACTTC
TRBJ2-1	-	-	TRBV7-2	CASSWAGVGGSEQFF	TGTGCCAGCAGCTGGGCGGGTGTTGGTGGTTCAGAGCAGTTCTTC
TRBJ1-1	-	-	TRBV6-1	CASSRPKLNTEAFF	TGTGCCAGCAGCCGGCCTAAACTCAACACTGAAGCTTTCTTT
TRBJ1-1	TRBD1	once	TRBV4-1	CASSHGQGAWNTEAFF	TGCGCCAGCAGCCACGGACAGGGGGCTTGGAACACTGAAGCTTTCTTT
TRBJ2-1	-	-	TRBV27	CASSTGLHSNEQFF	TGTGCCAGCAGTACCGGTCTCCACTCCAATGAGCAGTTCTTC
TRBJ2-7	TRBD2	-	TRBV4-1	CASSQDPSTSGLSYEQYF	TGCGCCAGCAGCCAAGATCCCTCCACTAGCGGGCTTTCCTACGAGCAGTACTTC
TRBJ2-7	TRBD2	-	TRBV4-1	CASSQFGLAGDEQYF	TGCGCCAGCAGCCAATTTGGGCTAGCGGGAGACGAGCAGTACTTC
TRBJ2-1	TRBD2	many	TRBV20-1	CSARPPLRGLELGHNEQFF	TGCAGTGCTAGACCCCCTCTCCGGGGACTAGAGCTGGGGCACAATGAGCAGTTCTTC
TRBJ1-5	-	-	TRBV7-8	CASSLAGGSQPQHF	TGTGCCAGCAGCTTAGCCGGGGGCAGTCAGCCCCAGCATTTT
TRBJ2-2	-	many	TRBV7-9	CASSRGHRELFF	TGTGCCAGCAGCCGGGGGCACCGGGAGCTGTTTTTT
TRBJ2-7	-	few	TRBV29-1	CSVGFTSYEQYF	TGCAGCGTGGGGTTTACCTCCTACGAGCAGTACTTC
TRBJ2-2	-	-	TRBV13	CASSLGGGVNTGELFF	TGTGCCAGCAGTTTAGGAGGGGGCGTTAACACCGGGGAGCTGTTTTTT
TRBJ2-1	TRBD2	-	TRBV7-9	CASSVGLAGSYNEQFF	TGTGCCAGCAGCGTGGGACTAGCGGGATCCTACAATGAGCAGTTCTTC
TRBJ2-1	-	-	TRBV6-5	CASSYPIGTRGDEQFF	TGTGCCAGCAGTTACCCCATTGGTACCAGGGGCGATGAGCAGTTCTTC
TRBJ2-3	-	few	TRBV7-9	CASSFATEASTDTQYF	TGTGCCAGCAGCTTCGCGACAGAAGCTAGCACAGATACGCAGTATTTT
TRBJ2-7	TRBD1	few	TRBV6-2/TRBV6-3	CASSYRPGTGEVYEQYF	TGTGCCAGCAGTTACCGACCGGGGACAGGGGAGGTCTACGAGCAGTACTTC
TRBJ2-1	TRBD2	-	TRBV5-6	CASSFGLAGIAYNEQFF	TGTGCCAGCAGCTTCGGACTAGCGGGAATCGCCTACAATGAGCAGTTCTTC
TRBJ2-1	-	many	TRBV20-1	CSARGFRDGIANNEQFF	TGCAGTGCTAGAGGTTTTAGGGACGGAATAGCAAACAATGAGCAGTTCTTC
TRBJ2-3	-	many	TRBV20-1	CSAREELSATQYF	TGCAGTGCTAGAGAAGAGTTATCGGCTACGCAGTATTTT
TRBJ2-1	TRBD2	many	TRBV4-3	CASSQDPSGSLGDNEQFF	TGCGCCAGCAGCCAAGATCCTAGCGGGAGTTTGGGGGACAATGAGCAGTTCTTC
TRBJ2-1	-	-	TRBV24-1	CATSDLRGNEQFF	TGTGCCACCAGTGATTTGAGGGGAAATGAGCAGTTCTTC
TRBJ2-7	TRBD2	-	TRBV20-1	CSAHGTTDYEQYF	TGCAGTGCTCACGGGACTACCGACTACGAGCAGTACTTC
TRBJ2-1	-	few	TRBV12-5	CASGPQSSGSSYNEQFF	TGTGCTAGTGGACCTCAGAGTAGCGGAAGCTCCTACAATGAGCAGTTCTTC
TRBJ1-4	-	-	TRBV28	CASSPPSFVNEKLFF	TGTGCCAGCAGTCCTCCGTCGTTTGTGAATGAAAAACTGTTTTTT